A single sample is the source of the 9 T cell receptor beta chains below, sequenced in a study of blood T cell repertoires in COVID-19. The method was immunoSEQ multiplex PCR; TCRdb's version includes in-frame clones alone and lacks a portion of them. The sample comprises about 170,000 clones, about 87% of which are singletons, and roughly 0.57% rests with the top ten. Source material: peripheral blood. These receptors were obtained from a man aged 60 to 75 with COVID-19, enrolled during active disease.

The chain couples TRBV5-8 to TRBJ1-6; possibly TRBD1 for D (6 bases). The germline gives CDR1 SGHTS, CDR2 YDEGEE. The V gene lost 5 bases and the J gene lost 7 bases, with 22 bases spanning the gap. The CDR3 loop spans 17 amino acids. In DNA form, the CDR3 reads TGTGCCAGCAGTAAAGCTCCCGGGACACTGGCAAATTCACCCCTCCACTTT. Amino acids: CASSKAPGTLANSPLHF.

This clone has only a few counts. The V gene is TRBV15, the J gene TRBJ1-5; 7 bases map to TRBD1. Germline-derived CDR1 and CDR2 are LNHNV and YYDKDF (reference sequence). The CDR3 runs 15 residues. V dropped 5 bases and J dropped 5; count of bases not matched to a gene: 9. In nucleotides, the CDR3 is TGTGCCACCAGCCCAGACAGGGTCGGCGATCAGCCCCAGCATTTT. As protein: CATSPDRVGDQPQHF.

This chain joins TRBV24-1 and TRBJ2-1; tentatively, D is TRBD1 (6 bases). The CDR3 has 13 amino acids. Germline V gene data show CDR1 as KGHDR and CDR2 as SFDVKD. Deletions cut 2 bases from V and 5 bases from J, with 6 bases between. CDR3 in DNA: TGTGCCACCAGTGATTACAGGGACAATGAGCAGTTCTTC. It is translated as CATSDYRDNEQFF.

The chain combines TRBV28 with TRBJ1-1, with TRBD1 matching 10 bases. Germline V CDR1 and CDR2: MDHEN, SYDVKM. Unmatched junction bases numbered 11, after V lost 6 bases and J lost 1 base. The CDR3 is 17 amino acids. The CDR3 sequence is CASSLSGTGVKNTEAFF. CDR3 sequence (DNA): TGTGCCAGCAGCCTCTCCGGGACAGGGGTTAAGAACACTGAAGCTTTCTTT.

This clone has only a few counts. This chain joins TRBV3-1 (or the pseudogene TRBV3-2) and TRBJ1-1; D might be TRBD1 (5 bases). The CDR3 loop spans 15 amino acids. The germline CDR1 and CDR2 sequences are LGHDT and YNNKEL (reference sequence). V was pared by 5 bases and J by 1 base, with 14 bases between. CDR3 amino acids: CASSGRWGKNTEAFF. DNA for the CDR3: TGTGCCAGCAGCGGAAGATGGGGCAAGAACACTGAAGCTTTCTTT.

The V call is TRBV2, the J call TRBJ1-2, with D perhaps matching TRBD1 (6 bases). The V and J ends lost 6 bases and 8 bases respectively, with 19 bases between them. This CDR3 has 14 residues. CDR1 is SNHLY, CDR2 FYNNEI, per germline. The DNA of the CDR3 is TGTGCCAGCAGCACCTATACAGGGTCAGGAGGCTACACCTTC. Amino acid sequence: CASSTYTGSGGYTF.

This sequence joins TRBV5-5 and TRBJ1-2, with a possible D match to TRBD1 (6 bases). V lost 4 bases, J lost 8 bases, and 24 bases lay in between. This CDR3 contains 16 residues. Germline CDR1 is SGHKS and CDR2 is YYEKEE (reference sequence). In DNA, the CDR3 is TGTGCCAGCAGCCCCCTTACAGGGATCCGGGAACAGGGCTACACCTTC. Protein product: CASSPLTGIREQGYTF.

The chain has TRBV19 and TRBJ1-6; possible D gene TRBD1, 5 bases. Trimming left V 7 bases short and J 6 bases short, with 16 bases between. Germline lookup yields CDR1 LNHDA and CDR2 SQIVND (reference sequence). The CDR3 runs to 15 residues. The CDR3 DNA reads TGTGCCAGTACCGCCGTGGGGGGAACTAATTCACCCCTCCACTTT. It is translated as CASTAVGGTNSPLHF.

The chain combines TRBV19 with TRBJ1-1; 7 nucleotides match TRBD1. CDR3 length equals 14 residues. With V trimmed by 4 bases and J by 5 bases, 7 bases remained unmatched. The germline CDR1 and CDR2 sequences are LNHDA and SQIVND (reference sequence). CDR3 loop: CASSRTGLETEAFF. The CDR3 nucleotides are TGTGCCAGTAGTAGGACAGGTTTGGAAACTGAAGCTTTCTTT.